This TCR beta chain was captured in a study of T cell repertoires in cytomegalovirus infection. Overall study: Through public TCR beta signatures, both CMV infection and matching HLA type were indicated.

In its sample, this clonotype was seen many times. Antigen unknown. Study outcomes and limitations: HLA-C-restricted CMV clonotypes gave the most frequent clonotype in two of eight donors.

V gave up 5 bases and J gave up 2 bases; unmatched junction bases: 3. The CDR3 is 14 residues long. In germline, CDR1 is MDHEN, CDR2 SYDVKM. In TCRdb, the reads were re-called with MiXCR into one record per CDR3 protein. The data show 100,000 to 150,000 distinct CDR3 sequences, roughly a quarter seen once. This sequence originates from a human donor in good health (CMV status not recorded). Some clones in this sample may be carry-over from other donors' samples. The chain joins TRBV28 to TRBJ1-5, with TRBD1 identical over 7 bases. The specimen sequenced was PBMCs, sequenced either directly or after in vitro stimulation (not recorded which). The CDR3: CASSLTGGNQPQHF. CDR3 bases: TGTGCCAGCAGTCTAACAGGGGGCAATCAGCCCCAGCATTTT.